The sequence of this T cell receptor beta chain was determined in a study of T-cell reconstitution after alpha-beta-depleted transplantation in children. Study outcomes and limitations: Reported findings indicate that, about two months after transplant, alpha-beta T cells came from several hundred expanded clones, which were derived from non-depleted graft cells. T-cell counts and diversity were attributed mostly to newly produced T cells one year after transplant. It was surviving recipient T cells and thymic progenitors that gave some patients high TCRbeta diversity at day 60.

V lost 4 bases, J lost 2 bases, and 1 base stayed unmatched. The V gene's germline CDR1 is SQVTM and CDR2 ANQGSEA. The CDR3 totals 12 residues. As it was prepared, the TCRbeta library received unique molecular identifiers. One entry per CDR3 protein, called by TCRdb with MiXCR from the PCR reads. The table shows fewer than 500,000 distinct CDR3 sequences, with roughly 43% occurring only once. On this clonotype itself: Its antigen is not known.

This material consisted of PBMCs, taken before TCRalphabeta/CD19-depleted stem cell transplant. This sequence was found in a girl under 10 years old with aplastic anemia, due to receive a stem cell transplant. The chain uses TRBV29-1 and TRBJ2-5, with TRBD1 matching 7 bases. The CDR3 bases are TGCAGCGTTGCGGGACAGCAAGAGACCCAGTACTTC. The encoded protein is CSVAGQQETQYF.